The clone carrying this TCR beta chain occurred many times. Its specificity is unknown. The data are from a study of metastatic and nonmetastatic thyroid tumors. As for the study in general: Repertoires were compared across blood and tumor or nodule tissue from malignant and benign thyroid patients.

Study-wide findings and caveats: Within blood and tumor, benign nodules reportedly had significantly lower TCR beta diversity than malignant thyroid tumors did.

The authors' processing: Clinicopathological groups differed in CDR3, with these differences serving to build a distant-metastasis classifier for papillary thyroid cancer. TCRdb reprocessed the PCR reads using MiXCR. These V and J calls are TCRdb output, not the study's own analysis. The sample has tens of thousands of clones, less than 20% seen once; the top ten hold 8%. Patients were all untreated before their thyroid surgery. The clonotype comes from a female donor with papillary thyroid cancer or a benign thyroid nodule (not recorded which). Some clones in this sample may be carry-over from other donors' samples. Sequencing was carried out using blood.

CDR3 coding DNA: TGTGCCAGCAGGGAGACAGGGACCTACAATGAGCAGTTCTTC. Translating gives CASRETGTYNEQFF. The V and J genes are TRBV6-2 or TRBV6-3 and TRBJ2-1; the match to TRBD1 covers 7 bases. Germline V lookup: CDR1 MNHEY, CDR2 SVGEGT. Trimming cost V 6 bases and J 2 bases; bases outside gene matches: 4. The CDR3 is 14 amino acids.